Each of the 27 T cell receptor beta chains below was sequenced from the same sample in a study of shared clonotypes between healthy human individuals. Naive CD8 cells lacked CD45RO and underwent positive selection for CCR7, leaving out terminally differentiated effector memory CD45RA+ cells. Profiled with immunoSEQ multiplex PCR; TCRdb holds only in-frame clones, not every one. This sample has some 2.1 million clones; approximately 92% occur once, and the top ten carry approximately 1.7%. Sequences were obtained from naive CD8+ T cells from PBMCs. These TCRs come from a man between 18 and 35 years old in good health. Some clones in this sample may be carry-over from other donors' samples.

This chain links TRBV7-8 with TRBJ2-2; 8 nucleotides agree with TRBD1. Trimming cost V 0 bases and J 3 bases; bases outside gene matches: 6. CDR3 length: 17 amino acids. Germline lookup yields CDR1 SGHVS and CDR2 FQNEAQ. CDR3 sequence (DNA): TGTGCCAGCAGCTTAGCCCCAGGGGGCGCGTACACCGGGGAGCTGTTTTTT. Amino acid sequence: CASSLAPGGAYTGELFF. The entire variable domain, with the rest obtained from reference TRBV7-8 and TRBJ2-2, is as follows: GAGVSQSPRYKVAKRGQDVALRCDPISGHVSLFWYQQALGQGPEFLTYFQNEAQLDKSGLPSDRFFAERPEGSVSTLKIQRTQQEDSAVYLCASSLAPGGAYTGELFFGEGSRLTVL.

V is TRBV19 and J is TRBJ2-7, with 7 bases identical to TRBD1. V lost 0 bases, J lost 2 bases, and 7 bases stayed unmatched. The germline V gene has CDR1 LNHDA and CDR2 SQIVND (reference sequence). There are 16 residues in the CDR3. This CDR3 reads CASSIDRTGLPYEQYF. For the CDR3, the DNA is TGTGCCAGTAGTATAGACCGGACAGGTTTACCCTACGAGCAGTACTTC.

The chain employs TRBV7-9 and TRBJ2-7; D is uncertain. V was trimmed by 1 base and J by 2 bases, leaving 6 bases between them. This CDR3 has 13 amino acids. Germline CDR1 is SEHNR and CDR2 is FQNEAQ (reference sequence). The CDR3 protein is CASSLVEAYEQYF. In nucleotides, the CDR3 is TGTGCCAGCAGCTTAGTTGAGGCCTACGAGCAGTACTTC.

DNA for the CDR3: TGTGCCAGTAGTACGCCCCGGGGCTCCGCTAACTATGGCTACACCTTC. It encodes CASSTPRGSANYGYTF. J is TRBJ1-2 and V is TRBV19, with D maybe TRBD1 (5 bases). V was clipped by 4 bases and J by 0 bases, with 15 bases between them. There are 16 residues in the CDR3. CDR1 LNHDA and CDR2 SQIVND come from the germline V gene (reference sequence).

The J gene is TRBJ2-7, the V gene TRBV28, with 12 nucleotides matching TRBD2. The germline gives CDR1 MDHEN, CDR2 SYDVKM. CDR3 length equals 15 residues. V dropped 7 bases and J dropped 7; count of bases not matched to a gene: 11. CDR3 amino acids: CASTYLGGLAGEQYF. CDR3 sequence (DNA): TGTGCCAGCACCTACCTCGGCGGACTAGCGGGGGAGCAGTACTTC. Full variable domain (missing parts from reference TRBV28 and TRBJ2-7): DVKVTQSSRYLVKRTGEKVFLECVQDMDHENMFWYRQDPGLGLRLIYFSYDVKMKEKGDIPEGYSVSREKKERFSLILESASTNQTSMYLCASTYLGGLAGEQYFGPGTRLTVT.

The chain recombines TRBV14 with TRBJ1-1, with TRBD1 as a possible D gene (5 bases). V lost 5 bases, J lost 7 bases, and 14 bases lay in between. CDR1 is SGHDN, CDR2 FVKESK, per germline. The CDR3 totals 13 residues. The DNA for the CDR3 is TGTGCCAGCAGCTTCCAGGGTTTGAGTGAAGCTTTCTTT. Translation gives CASSFQGLSEAFF.

The rearrangement joins TRBV4-2 to TRBJ2-7; 8 bases are a match to TRBD2. There are 17 residues in the CDR3. In germline, CDR1 is LGHNA, CDR2 YNFKEQ. V shed 1 base and J 5 bases; nucleotides not matched to a gene: 13. The CDR3 nucleotides are TGTGCCAGCAGCCAAGTCTTGCGTGGCGGGGGGTCGGACGAGCAGTACTTC. This sequence encodes CASSQVLRGGGSDEQYF.

This chain uses TRBV7-2 with TRBJ1-1; D is undetermined. The CDR3 is 12 amino acids. V was clipped by 6 bases and J by 10 bases, with 15 bases between them. CDR1 is SGHTA, CDR2 FQGNSA, per germline. The CDR3: CASSHGEGGAFF. The DNA for the CDR3 is TGTGCCAGCAGTCATGGTGAGGGTGGAGCTTTCTTT.

A word on this clone: The junction and the germline gene differ at one end; a read error may be behind it. V gene TRBV28 combines with J gene TRBJ2-1; 9 nucleotides align to TRBD2. The CDR3 consists of 16 residues. Germline lookup yields CDR1 MDHEN and CDR2 SYDVKM. CDR3 sequence (DNA): TGTACCAGCACCTCTGAGCGGGAGGCAACCTACAATGAGCAGTTCTTC. Translating gives CTSTSEREATYNEQFF.

This chain uses TRBV4-1 with TRBJ1-1, with D tentatively TRBD1 (5 bases). Trimming left V 4 bases short and J 4 bases short, with 16 bases between. There are 15 residues in the CDR3. Germline CDR1 and CDR2: MGHRA and YSYEKL. The CDR3 sequence: CASSPLRVGTTEAFF. In DNA form, the CDR3 reads TGCGCCAGCAGCCCCCTTAGGGTGGGGACCACTGAAGCTTTCTTT.

The chain recombines TRBV9 with TRBJ1-1; 10 nucleotides line up with TRBD1. This CDR3 is 18 amino acids long. Unmatched junction bases numbered 17, after V lost 4 bases and J lost 5 bases. CDR1 is SGDLS and CDR2 is YYNGEE in the germline V gene. CDR3 in amino acids: CASSPATLHRDRGTEAFF. In DNA, the CDR3 is TGTGCCAGCAGCCCAGCGACCCTTCACCGGGACAGGGGTACTGAAGCTTTCTTT.

Notes on this clone: Other DNA sequences in this specimen translate into the identical CDR3. The rearrangement joins TRBV19 to TRBJ2-5; D is unresolved. This CDR3 is built from 13 residues. Germline CDR1 reads LNHDA; CDR2 reads SQIVND (reference sequence). Trimming took off 1 base at V and 5 bases at J, with 8 bases between the two ends. In DNA, the CDR3 is TGTGCCAGTAGTATAGCCAGAGGCGAGACCCAGTACTTC. It translates to CASSIARGETQYF.

The V and J genes are TRBV7-8 and TRBJ2-7, with D maybe TRBD2 (6 bases). V lost 3 bases to trimming and J lost 0 bases, with 18 bases between them. The CDR3 contains 17 residues. Germline V gene lookup returns CDR1 SGHVS and CDR2 FQNEAQ. CDR3 region: CASSFLFLAASSYEQYF. For the CDR3, the DNA is TGTGCCAGCAGCTTCCTATTTTTAGCGGCGAGCTCCTACGAGCAGTACTTC. Full variable domain (remainder filled in from reference TRBV7-8 and TRBJ2-7): GAGVSQSPRYKVAKRGQDVALRCDPISGHVSLFWYQQALGQGPEFLTYFQNEAQLDKSGLPSDRFFAERPEGSVSTLKIQRTQQEDSAVYLCASSFLFLAASSYEQYFGPGTRLTVT.

As DNA, the CDR3 is TGTGCCAGCAGCCCGGGTGTCCCATCGGACGAGCAGTACTTC. Amino acids: CASSPGVPSDEQYF. The chain is built from TRBV27 and TRBJ2-7; D is unresolved. CDR1 MNHEY and CDR2 SMNVEV come from the germline V gene (reference sequence). V gave up 6 bases and J gave up 5 bases, with 17 bases separating them. The CDR3 is 14 amino acids.

This chain connects TRBV6-6 to TRBJ1-3; D uncertain. With 8 bases removed from V and 0 bases from J, the gap between germline ends came to 8 bases. Germline CDR1 and CDR2: MNHNY and SVGAGI (reference sequence). CDR3 length: 13 residues. The CDR3 loop is CASLSPSGNTIYF. CDR3 DNA: TGTGCCAGCCTGTCCCCCTCTGGAAACACCATATATTTT.

The V and J genes are TRBV6-5 and TRBJ2-2; D not resolved. CDR3 length: 11 residues. V was clipped by 6 bases and J by 9 bases, with 8 bases between them. Germline CDR1 reads MNHEY; CDR2 reads SVGAGI. The DNA of the CDR3 is TGTGCCAGCAGCCCGGGTCGGGAGCTGTTTTTT. Its translation is CASSPGRELFF.

The chain joins TRBV7-9 to TRBJ2-5, with D hard to call. The V gene's germline CDR1 is SEHNR and CDR2 FQNEAQ (reference sequence). This CDR3 comprises 15 residues. Deletions cut 3 bases from V and 2 bases from J, with 13 bases between. The CDR3 DNA is TGTGCCAGCAGCTTTGCCAGGTCGCTTCAAGAGACCCAGTACTTC. Its translation is CASSFARSLQETQYF.

The chain couples TRBV4-2 to TRBJ2-7, with D unclear. CDR1 LGHNA and CDR2 YNFKEQ come from the germline V gene. The CDR3 sequence is 15 residues long. V lost 0 bases and J 2 bases, leaving 11 bases between the germline ends. The CDR3, as DNA: TGTGCCAGCAGCCAAGATCGGGCCGCTGCCTACGAGCAGTACTTC. This gives the protein CASSQDRAAAYEQYF.

V usage is TRBV27 and J usage is TRBJ2-3; perhaps TRBD1 as D (5 bases). Germline loops: CDR1 MNHEY, CDR2 SMNVEV (reference sequence). This CDR3 has 16 amino acids. V was pared by 3 bases and J by 0 bases, with 13 bases between. In DNA, the CDR3 is TGTGCCAGCAGTTTTCTTGTAGCAGGGAGCACAGATACGCAGTATTTT. Its protein product is CASSFLVAGSTDTQYF.

The J gene is TRBJ1-6, the V gene TRBV28; D not resolved. V was trimmed by 5 bases and J by 10 bases, leaving 12 bases between them. Germline V gene sequence: CDR1 MDHEN, CDR2 SYDVKM. The CDR3 covers 13 residues. The CDR3: CASSPTTASPLHF. CDR3 DNA: TGTGCCAGCAGTCCTACTACAGCCTCACCCCTCCACTTT. The entire variable domain, with the rest obtained from reference TRBV28 and TRBJ1-6, is as follows: DVKVTQSSRYLVKRTGEKVFLECVQDMDHENMFWYRQDPGLGLRLIYFSYDVKMKEKGDIPEGYSVSREKKERFSLILESASTNQTSMYLCASSPTTASPLHFGNGTRLTVT.

The rearrangement joins TRBV9 to TRBJ2-1; 9 nucleotides line up with TRBD2. The V gene's germline CDR1 is SGDLS and CDR2 YYNGEE. The junction had 6 bases not matched to a gene; V was cut back by 3 bases and J by 2 bases. This CDR3 has 16 residues. The CDR3 reads CASSAAVAGAYNEQFF. The CDR3 DNA reads TGTGCCAGCAGCGCGGCGGTAGCGGGGGCCTACAATGAGCAGTTCTTC.

The rearrangement uses TRBV6-7 and TRBJ1-4; D unclear. TRBV6-7 is an ORF, and what it does is uncertain. Trimming removed 4 bases from V and 5 bases from J, with 8 bases in between. The CDR3 runs to 13 residues. The chain's CDR3 is CASSSTLNEKLFF. Written as DNA, the CDR3 is TGTGCCAGCAGTTCTACCTTAAATGAAAAACTGTTTTTT.

This rearrangement joins TRBV6-5 to TRBJ2-5, with TRBD2 identical over 10 bases. Judging by the DNA end, TRBJ2-7 fits better; the J call may be wrong. The CDR3 runs 15 residues. Germline CDR1 MNHEY, CDR2 SVGAGI. CDR3 in amino acids: CASSYLAGDGYEQYF. The CDR3 DNA reads TGTGCCAGCAGTTACCTAGCGGGAGATGGCTACGAGCAGTACTTC.

The chain joins TRBV6-5 to TRBJ1-2; D perhaps matches TRBD1 (6 bases). Germline CDR1 is MNHEY and CDR2 is SVGAGI. There are 15 residues in the CDR3. The germline V and J ends were trimmed by 4 bases and 2 bases, with 14 bases remaining between them. CDR3 sequence reads: CASSSRNRANYGYTF. CDR3 nucleotide sequence: TGTGCCAGCAGTTCACGAAACAGGGCCAACTATGGCTACACCTTC.

The chain recombines TRBV5-1 with TRBJ1-5, with D perhaps matching TRBD1 (6 bases). Per the germline V gene, CDR1 is SGHRS and CDR2 is YFSETQ. The CDR3 sequence is 14 residues long. V shed 0 bases and J shed 3 bases, with 7 bases lying between them. Written as DNA, the CDR3 is TGCGCCAGCAGCTTGGCAGGGGTCAATCAGCCCCAGCATTTT. This codes for CASSLAGVNQPQHF.

This rearrangement joins TRBV7-8 to TRBJ2-1; 12 nucleotides match TRBD2. The germline V gene has CDR1 SGHVS and CDR2 FQNEAQ. Losses at the gene ends were 1 base for V and 5 bases for J; bases not matched to a gene: 3. This CDR3 contains 16 residues. The CDR3 DNA reads TGTGCCAGCAGCTTAGGACTAGCGGGAGTAAACAATGAGCAGTTCTTC. This gives the protein CASSLGLAGVNNEQFF.

The CDR3 loop reads CASREEPSYEQYF. The CDR3 region has the DNA TGTGCCAGCAGGGAGGAACCCTCCTACGAGCAGTACTTC. This chain joins TRBV28 and TRBJ2-7, with D perhaps TRBD2 (5 bases). The germline CDR1 and CDR2 sequences are MDHEN and SYDVKM. Trimming took off 6 bases at V and 0 bases at J, with 9 bases between the two ends. The CDR3 is made up of 13 amino acids.